This TCR beta chain was recorded in a study of spatial heterogeneity in lung cancer. About the research overall: Raw sequencing reads included, on average, more than ten appearances of each unique TCR and UMI combination.

This clonotype was observed many times. The target antigen is unknown. Whole-study findings and limits: At tumor resection, ubiquitous expanded TCRs were detected in blood more often than later.

Every individual TCR cDNA molecule carried its own unique molecular identifier, which allowed correction of PCR and sequencing errors. One entry per CDR3 protein, called by TCRdb with MiXCR from the 5' RACE reads. The sample has approximately 20,000 distinct CDR3 sequences; 9.2% are singletons. The CDR3 sequence is 14 residues long. CDR1 is LNHDA and CDR2 is SQIVND in the germline V gene (reference sequence). The V and J ends lost 2 bases and 7 bases, in that order; junction bases with no gene match: 1. As to time point: blood at routine non-recurrence follow-up after resection. The clonotype originates from a male donor with early-stage non-small cell lung cancer. This chain connects TRBV19 to TRBJ2-1; 11 bases map to TRBD2. The sample in question was PBMCs, obtained at follow-up. CDR3: CASSITSGRNEQFF. CDR3 DNA sequence: TGTGCCAGTAGTATAACTAGCGGGAGAAATGAGCAGTTCTTC.